This entry features one T cell receptor beta chain sequence. There are 14 residues in the CDR3. The V gene's germline CDR1 is SNHLY and CDR2 FYNNEI. The ends were cut back, 4 bases at V and 6 bases at J, with 15 bases in the middle. This sample was included in a study of blood T cell repertoires in COVID-19. Study-level information: Specimens from acute and convalescent COVID-19 originated in the United States, Italy and Spain. Sample material is recorded as cDNA or gDNA derived from T cells, B-cell-depleted T cells, or PBMCs.

In the authors' workflow: Researchers report that nucleated cell counts were estimated from reference gene primer amplification. Sequencing was performed with immunoSEQ multiplex PCR; in TCRdb, only in-frame clones are kept and a portion is missing. V and J calls and clone size follow that table, whereas D and trimming were derived from the DNA. Of 260,000 or so clones in the sample, around 82% were seen once. V usage is TRBV2 and J usage is TRBJ1-1, with TRBD1 as a possible D gene (6 bases). The sequenced sample was peripheral blood. The clonotype originates from a human donor in a cohort sampled during active COVID-19. The CDR3, as DNA: TGTGCCAGCAGTGGTCAGGGGTTTAGCCCTGAAGCTTTCTTT. Translating gives CASSGQGFSPEAFF.